The 17 T cell receptor beta chains presented below share a single source sample, sequenced in a study of cytomegalovirus exposure and HLA in healthy donors. The protocol was immunoSEQ multiplex PCR, while the TCRdb copy is restricted to in-frame clones and leaves out a portion. Of about 160,000 clones in the sample, roughly nine tenths were seen once. What was sequenced was PBMCs. These receptor sequences come from a young woman in good health and CMV-seronegative.

The rearrangement links TRBV6-1 to TRBJ1-5, with D perhaps matching TRBD1 (5 bases). This CDR3 contains 12 residues. With 6 bases removed from V and 11 bases from J, the gap between germline ends came to 14 bases. Germline V CDR1 and CDR2: MNHNS, SASEGT. The chain's CDR3 is CASREGSGAQHF. The CDR3 nucleotides read TGTGCCAGCAGGGAGGGGTCGGGAGCCCAGCATTTT.

V usage is TRBV6-1 and J usage is TRBJ2-3; 7 positions match TRBD2. V was clipped by 4 bases and J by 0 bases; unmatched bases: 7. The germline CDR1 and CDR2 sequences are MNHNS and SASEGT. CDR3 length equals 16 residues. The CDR3 spells CASSGRAGTSTDTQYF. CDR3 bases: TGTGCCAGCAGTGGACGAGCGGGAACTAGCACAGATACGCAGTATTTT.

This clone was seen more than once but under ten times. The chain carries TRBV15 and TRBJ2-7; no definite D call. Germline loops: CDR1 LNHNV, CDR2 YYDKDF (reference sequence). This CDR3 comprises 15 residues. The V end was cut by 3 bases, the J end by 1 base, with 13 bases between. This chain's CDR3 is CATSSWKGSSYEQYF. As DNA, the CDR3 is TGTGCCACCAGCAGCTGGAAAGGTTCTTCCTACGAGCAGTACTTC.

V usage is TRBV27 and J usage is TRBJ2-1; 13 positions agree with TRBD2. This CDR3 has 16 residues. Germline CDR1 and CDR2: MNHEY and SMNVEV (reference sequence). Germline trimming cut 6 bases from V and 6 bases from J; bases unmatched to any gene: 8. CDR3 amino acids: CASSNPGTSGVNEQFF. The DNA of the CDR3 is TGTGCCAGCAGCAATCCCGGGACTAGCGGGGTCAATGAGCAGTTCTTC.

The chain couples TRBV4-1 to TRBJ2-7; no clear D. The CDR3 length is 13 residues. V gave up 0 bases and J gave up 7 bases, with 10 bases separating them. Germline values: CDR1 MGHRA, CDR2 YSYEKL. This chain's CDR3 is CASSQDRFWEQYF. The CDR3, as DNA: TGCGCCAGCAGCCAAGATCGGTTCTGGGAGCAGTACTTC.

The chain carries TRBV4-3 and TRBJ2-5; 9 bases fit TRBD2. CDR1 and CDR2 from the germline V gene are LGHNA and YSLEER. The CDR3 spans 16 residues. V lost 2 bases and J lost 2; bases outside the gene matches: 6. CDR3 protein: CASSQSSLAGQETQYF. The CDR3 DNA reads as TGCGCCAGCAGCCAATCATCCCTAGCGGGGCAAGAGACCCAGTACTTC.

The V call is TRBV6-6, the J call TRBJ2-3; D tentatively reads TRBD1 or TRBD2 (5 bases each). Trimming shortened V by 7 bases and J by 0 bases, and 17 bases separated the two germline ends. The CDR3 has 16 amino acids. Per germline, CDR1 MNHNY and CDR2 SVGAGI (reference sequence). CDR3 in DNA: TGTGCCAGCACCCCTCGAGGGGCTACTAGCACAGATACGCAGTATTTT. Its translation is CASTPRGATSTDTQYF.

In its sample, this clone was seen a few times. V usage is TRBV6-1 and J usage is TRBJ1-5; the D is unclear. The V end was cut by 1 base, the J end by 6 bases, with 13 bases between. This CDR3 comprises 15 residues. Germline-derived CDR1 and CDR2 are MNHNS and SASEGT. CDR3 sequence reads: CASSEEVGGSQPQHF. The DNA of the CDR3 is TGTGCCAGCAGTGAAGAAGTCGGAGGGAGTCAGCCCCAGCATTTT.

The rearrangement joins TRBV5-6 to TRBJ2-5; tentative D call: TRBD1 (5 bases). Trimming removed 2 bases from V and 11 bases from J, with 13 bases in between. This CDR3 has 12 amino acids. The germline gives CDR1 SGHDT, CDR2 YYEEEE. CDR3 region: CASSLYYRPQYF. As DNA, the CDR3 is TGTGCCAGCAGCTTATACTACAGGCCGCAGTACTTC.

The CDR3 sequence: CASSLTGTGGAQGGYTF. CDR3 DNA: TGTGCCAGCAGCTTAACCGGGACAGGGGGCGCCCAGGGGGGCTACACCTTC. The chain recombines TRBV11-2 with TRBJ1-2; 12 nucleotides agree with TRBD1. Per germline, CDR1 SGHAT and CDR2 FQNNGV. The V segment lost 2 bases and the J segment 8 bases; nucleotides outside the gene matches: 12. CDR3 length equals 17 residues.

This clone was picked up one time. The V gene is TRBV9, the J gene TRBJ1-3, with TRBD1 identical over 7 bases. V trimming: 4 bases; J trimming: 2 bases; junction bases outside the gene matches: 9. This CDR3 is 16 amino acids long. CDR1 and CDR2 from the germline V gene are SGDLS and YYNGEE. CDR3 region: CASSNRQGTPGNTIYF. DNA for the CDR3: TGTGCCAGCAGCAACCGACAGGGCACTCCTGGAAACACCATATATTTT.

V gene TRBV6-1 combines with J gene TRBJ2-2; 7 nucleotides align to TRBD1. Per the germline V gene, CDR1 is MNHNS and CDR2 is SASEGT. This CDR3 region has 15 residues. The V and J ends lost 2 bases and 2 bases, in that order; junction bases with no gene match: 2. CDR3 sequence: CASSEYRGNTGELFF. The CDR3 nucleotides are TGTGCCAGCAGTGAATACAGGGGAAACACCGGGGAGCTGTTTTTT.

The chain links TRBV6-5 to TRBJ1-1; no firm D call. V lost 6 bases to trimming and J lost 4 bases, with 15 bases between them. The CDR3 length is 14 residues. CDR1 and CDR2 from the germline V gene are MNHEY and SVGAGI. The CDR3 region has the DNA TGTGCCAGCAGACGCGCGAGCCCCGGCACTGAAGCTTTCTTT. Translation: CASRRASPGTEAFF.

The CDR3 nucleotides read TGTGCCAGCACCCAAGGGGGAGGGGGTCCGAACACTGAAGCTTTCTTT. It codes for CASTQGGGGPNTEAFF. This chain uses TRBV27 with TRBJ1-1; TRBD1 is a possible D gene (6 bases). The CDR3 contains 16 residues. CDR1 is MNHEY and CDR2 is SMNVEV in the germline V gene (reference sequence). V was trimmed by 7 bases and J by 1 base, leaving 19 bases between them.

The chain links TRBV7-8 to TRBJ2-5; tentatively, D is TRBD1 (5 bases). V was cut by 4 bases and J by 5 bases, with 8 bases left in between. The CDR3 totals 12 residues. Germline CDR1 reads SGHVS; CDR2 reads FQNEAQ. CDR3 sequence (DNA): TGTGCCAGCAGCTCAAAGGGGGAGACCCAGTACTTC. Amino acid sequence: CASSSKGETQYF.

The gene calls are TRBV5-1 and TRBJ2-1; 8 bases line up with TRBD2. The CDR3 sequence is 16 residues long. V shed 4 bases and J 8 bases; nucleotides not matched to a gene: 14. CDR1 and CDR2 from the germline V gene are SGHRS and YFSETQ. In nucleotides, the CDR3 is TGCGCCAGCAGCCCGCCTGAAGTAGCGGGAATCGATGAGCAGTTCTTC. The encoded protein is CASSPPEVAGIDEQFF.

This clone was detected once. The gene calls are TRBV6-6 and TRBJ2-7; 7 nucleotides line up with TRBD1. V dropped 7 bases and J dropped 2; count of bases not matched to a gene: 11. Per germline, CDR1 MNHNY and CDR2 SVGAGI (reference sequence). The CDR3 has 15 residues. The CDR3 sequence is CASNFLGQATYEQYF. DNA of the CDR3: TGTGCCAGCAACTTCCTCGGACAGGCGACCTACGAGCAGTACTTC.